One sample yielded the 10 T cell receptor beta chains listed below, sequenced in a study of blood T cells in healthy people across ages. Alongside a J-beta primer mix, a sample-barcoded 5' primer served in a second PCR lasting about 6 to 12 cycles. TCRdb processed the 5' RACE reads anew with MiXCR; each CDR3 protein has one entry. The sample consists of 650,000 to 900,000 distinct CDR3 sequences, about 59% of them appearing once. The sequenced material came from blood. The source is a man under 40 in good health.

J is TRBJ2-6 and V is TRBV7-9; maybe TRBD1 (5 bases). Trimming removed 5 bases at V and 2 bases at J, with 10 bases between. Germline V gives CDR1 SEHNR, CDR2 FQNEAQ (reference sequence). The CDR3 is made up of 15 amino acids. The CDR3, as DNA: TGTGCCAGCAGCCTCCACAGGACTGGGGCCAACGTCCTGACTTTC. Translation gives CASSLHRTGANVLTF.

The chain uses TRBV12-3 or TRBV12-4 and TRBJ2-3; D unclear. This CDR3 region has 14 residues. V shed 4 bases and J shed 2 bases, with 10 bases lying between them. DNA for the CDR3: TGTGCCAGCAGTTACGTTCATGCCACAGATACGCAGTATTTT. Translation: CASSYVHATDTQYF.

V is TRBV7-2 and J is TRBJ2-5; 8 bases fit TRBD2. Germline V CDR1 and CDR2: SGHTA, FQGNSA. V trimming: 7 bases; J trimming: 5 bases; junction bases outside the gene matches: 6. The CDR3 runs 13 residues. The CDR3 DNA sequence: TGTGCCAGCAAAAGCGGGGGAGTTGAGACCCAGTACTTC. Translated, it gives CASKSGGVETQYF.

The chain joins TRBV25-1 to TRBJ1-1; 8 bases line up with TRBD1. Trimming took 1 base from V and 7 from J; bases not matched to a gene: 8. The CDR3 covers 15 residues. Germline values: CDR1 MGHDK, CDR2 SYGVNS. CDR3 residues: CASSESGRGRGEAFF. The DNA of the CDR3 is TGTGCCAGCAGTGAATCGGGCAGGGGGCGCGGTGAAGCTTTCTTT.

J is TRBJ2-1 and V is TRBV6-4; unclear D gene. The germline V gene has CDR1 MRHNA and CDR2 SNTAGT. Between the trimmed V and J ends, which lost 0 bases and 5 bases, there was a span of 8 bases. The CDR3 length is 14 residues. The CDR3 loop is CASSDSSKNNEQFF. CDR3 nucleotides: TGTGCCAGCAGTGACTCCTCAAAAAACAATGAGCAGTTCTTC.

The V and J genes are TRBV4-2 and TRBJ2-1; TRBD2 agrees at 9 bases. V lost 4 bases, J lost 3 bases, and 7 bases stayed unmatched. Germline lookup yields CDR1 LGHNA and CDR2 YNFKEQ. The CDR3 runs 16 residues. CDR3 residues: CASSLDAAGGYNEQFF. The CDR3 DNA is TGTGCCAGCAGCCTAGATGCAGCGGGGGGCTACAATGAGCAGTTCTTC.

This clonotype has just a few counts. The chain joins TRBV4-2 to TRBJ1-4, with D possibly being TRBD1 (5 bases). V was cut by 2 bases and J by 6 bases, with 10 bases left in between. CDR1 LGHNA and CDR2 YNFKEQ come from the germline V gene. The CDR3 has 14 amino acids. Here the CDR3 reads CASSQPPGDEKLFF. The CDR3 coding sequence is TGTGCCAGCAGCCAACCCCCGGGGGATGAAAAACTGTTTTTT.

The chain is built from TRBV7-9 and TRBJ2-1, with 8 bases that match TRBD2. This CDR3 is 16 amino acids long. V lost 1 base and J lost 2; bases outside the gene matches: 4. CDR1 SEHNR and CDR2 FQNEAQ come from the germline V gene (reference sequence). The CDR3 DNA sequence: TGTGCCAGCAGCTTAGAGGCGGGGGGAACCTACAATGAGCAGTTCTTC. Translated, it gives CASSLEAGGTYNEQFF.

This clonotype was seen ten or more times. The chain uses TRBV4-2 and TRBJ1-4; a possible D gene is TRBD1 (6 bases). V was cut by 1 base and J by 7 bases, with 19 bases left in between. The V gene's germline CDR1 is LGHNA and CDR2 YNFKEQ. The CDR3 runs 17 residues. CDR3 in amino acids: CASSQGTGGARSEKLFF. Written as DNA, the CDR3 is TGTGCCAGCAGCCAAGGCACGGGGGGGGCGCGGAGTGAAAAACTGTTTTTT.

The chain uses TRBV7-8 and TRBJ2-1, with 8 bases aligning to TRBD1. Germline values: CDR1 SGHVS, CDR2 FQNEAQ. There are 18 residues in the CDR3. V dropped 1 base and J dropped 4; count of bases not matched to a gene: 12. CDR3 DNA sequence: TGTGCCAGCAGCTTAGACGGCAGGGGGCAAAGGGCTTACAATGAGCAGTTCTTC. This gives the protein CASSLDGRGQRAYNEQFF.